This T cell receptor beta chain is drawn from a study of shared clonotypes between healthy human individuals. The wider study: Three plates were used per donor for CD4 naive, three for CD4 memory, two for CD8 naive and one for CD8 memory.

Study observations and caveats: Against clonotypes common to all four donors, non-shared ones had lower generation probabilities.

For each subset, genomic DNA was distributed in equal portions over several immunoSEQ plates. Some clones are missing from TCRdb's copy, which holds only in-frame ones; the method was immunoSEQ multiplex PCR. The table shows roughly 220,000 clones, with 50% to 75% occurring only once. Notes on this clone: Its antigen is not identified.

The specimen sequenced was memory CD4+ T cells sorted from blood. Subset of the sample: CD45RA-negative fraction. This clonotype was obtained from a man younger than 45 in good health.

The CDR3 loop reads CASSEGVGKTQYF. The CDR3 DNA follows: TGTGCCAGTAGCGAAGGCGTGGGAAAGACCCAGTACTTC. The genes are TRBV19 and TRBJ2-5; no definite D call. The germline V gene encodes CDR1 LNHDA and CDR2 SQIVND (reference sequence). Deletions cut 6 bases from V and 6 bases from J, with 14 bases between. The CDR3 loop spans 13 amino acids.